Below are 15 T cell receptor beta chains sequenced from a single sample in a study of control samples from healthy donors and cancer patients. The data were produced by immunoSEQ multiplex PCR, yet TCRdb's version contains in-frame clones alone and is incomplete. The sample records about 120,000 clones, approximately 90% being singletons. Sequenced sample: blood. All receptors come from a man aged 35 to 55 in good health.

The chain joins TRBV7-8 to TRBJ1-1, with unresolved D. V was trimmed by 1 base and J by 4 bases, leaving 10 bases between them. The germline CDR1 and CDR2 sequences are SGHVS and FQNEAQ. This CDR3 comprises 14 residues. CDR3 residues: CASSLVGMPTEAFF. The CDR3 DNA sequence: TGTGCCAGCAGCTTAGTGGGCATGCCCACTGAAGCTTTCTTT. Full variable domain (missing parts from reference TRBV7-8 and TRBJ1-1): GAGVSQSPRYKVAKRGQDVALRCDPISGHVSLFWYQQALGQGPEFLTYFQNEAQLDKSGLPSDRFFAERPEGSVSTLKIQRTQQEDSAVYLCASSLVGMPTEAFFGQGTRLTVV.

The count of this clone is one. The V and J genes are TRBV2 and TRBJ2-7, with D perhaps being TRBD1 or TRBD2 (5 bases each). Germline V gives CDR1 SNHLY, CDR2 FYNNEI. The CDR3 is made up of 13 amino acids. Trimming removed 6 bases at V and 2 bases at J, with 11 bases between. CDR3 loop: CASRGDPTYEQYF. Here the CDR3 DNA reads TGTGCCAGCAGGGGGGACCCCACCTACGAGCAGTACTTC.

V is TRBV3-1 (or the pseudogene TRBV3-2) and J is TRBJ1-2, with D maybe TRBD1 (5 bases). The ends were cut back, 1 base at V and 8 bases at J, with 14 bases in the middle. CDR3 length equals 14 residues. CDR1 is LGHDT, CDR2 YNNKEL, per germline (reference sequence). The CDR3 nucleotides read TGTGCCAGCAGCCAAGTTTTCACAGGTGGGGGCTACACCTTC. It specifies CASSQVFTGGGYTF.

There are a few counts of this clone. The rearrangement uses TRBV6-4 and TRBJ1-6; D is unclear. Trimming removed 2 bases from V and 2 bases from J, with 13 bases in between. CDR1 MRHNA and CDR2 SNTAGT come from the germline V gene. The CDR3 has 17 residues. CDR3 sequence: CASSDGLGYPYNSPLHF. The DNA of the CDR3 is TGTGCCAGCAGTGACGGTTTGGGGTACCCCTATAATTCACCCCTCCACTTT.

The chain uses TRBV11-3 and TRBJ1-2; possibly TRBD1 for D (5 bases). Germline V gene lookup returns CDR1 SGHNT and CDR2 YENEEA. The germline V and J ends were trimmed by 4 bases and 4 bases, with 13 bases remaining between them. This CDR3 region has 14 residues. CDR3 residues: CASSSRRGGYGYTF. The CDR3 nucleotides read TGTGCCAGCAGCTCCAGAAGGGGCGGCTATGGCTACACCTTC.

This chain connects TRBV19 to TRBJ2-1; TRBD1 might be the D (5 bases). CDR3 length equals 12 residues. Trimming pared 4 bases from V and 9 bases from J, leaving 10 bases between. Germline CDR1 LNHDA, CDR2 SQIVND (reference sequence). In DNA form, the CDR3 reads TGTGCCAGTAGTACCCAGGGTGCTGAGCAGTTCTTC. Its translation: CASSTQGAEQFF.

This chain joins TRBV7-2 and TRBJ1-2; D remains ambiguous. The CDR3 length is 13 residues. Germline V gene sequence: CDR1 SGHTA, CDR2 FQGNSA. V was clipped by 0 bases and J by 3 bases, with 5 bases between them. The CDR3, as DNA: TGTGCCAGCAGCTTAGCAGGGCACTATGGCTACACCTTC. Its protein is CASSLAGHYGYTF.

The rearrangement links TRBV29-1 to TRBJ1-6, with 8 bases matching TRBD1. The germline CDR1 and CDR2 sequences are SQVTM and ANQGSEA. V lost 7 bases to trimming and J lost 7 bases; unmatched junction nucleotides: 6. This CDR3 comprises 13 residues. In DNA, the CDR3 is TGCAGCGCCTCAGGGGGCTTCAATTCACCCCTCCACTTT. Translation gives CSASGGFNSPLHF.

The V and J genes are TRBV12-3 or TRBV12-4 and TRBJ1-1; D is unresolved. The CDR3 covers 12 residues. V lost 6 bases and J 3 bases, leaving 8 bases between the germline ends. This CDR3 is CASRGGDTEAFF. The CDR3 DNA reads TGTGCCAGCAGGGGTGGGGACACTGAAGCTTTCTTT.

The chain carries TRBV4-3 and TRBJ2-7; D may be TRBD2 (7 bases). Germline V CDR1 and CDR2: LGHNA, YSLEER. This CDR3 comprises 16 residues. The V gene lost 1 base and the J gene lost 2 bases, with 15 bases spanning the gap. The CDR3 protein is CASSQGRGGKAYEQYF. DNA of the CDR3: TGCGCCAGCAGCCAAGGGAGGGGGGGCAAGGCCTACGAGCAGTACTTC.

This sequence joins TRBV7-3 and TRBJ2-2; D ambiguous. Germline V gene sequence: CDR1 SGHTA, CDR2 FQGTGA. This CDR3 is built from 13 residues. V shed 5 bases and J shed 4 bases, with 8 bases lying between them. DNA for the CDR3: TGTGCCAGCAGCCTCCGGACCACCGGGGAGCTGTTTTTT. Protein product: CASSLRTTGELFF. The complete variable domain, with remaining parts taken from reference TRBV7-3 and TRBJ2-2, reads GAGVSQTPSNKVTEKGKYVELRCDPISGHTALYWYRQSLGQGPEFLIYFQGTGAADDSGLPNDRFFAVRPEGSVSTLKIQRTERGDSAVYLCASSLRTTGELFFGEGSRLTVL.

The chain links TRBV30 to TRBJ1-1; 9 bases line up with TRBD1. The CDR3 sequence is 14 residues long. CDR1 is GTSNPN, CDR2 SVGIG, per germline (reference sequence). J gave up 11 bases and V 2 bases, and 12 bases lay outside the gene matches. CDR3: CAWSTGGGTGTAFF. The CDR3 bases are TGTGCCTGGAGTACAGGGGGCGGTACAGGGACCGCTTTCTTT.

This clone has a handful of counts. The genes are TRBV5-1 and TRBJ1-3; no definite D call. This CDR3 has 14 residues. Trimming took 4 bases from V and 4 from J, leaving 12 bases between them. Germline assignment: CDR1 SGHRS and CDR2 YFSETQ. The CDR3 is CASSLDTIGNTIYF. The CDR3 bases are TGCGCCAGCAGCCTTGACACGATCGGAAACACCATATATTTT.

The V call is TRBV27, the J call TRBJ2-1; D is unresolved. Trimming removed 4 bases from V and 4 bases from J, with 17 bases in between. Germline CDR1 reads MNHEY; CDR2 reads SMNVEV (reference sequence). The CDR3 has 16 residues. CDR3 sequence (DNA): TGTGCCAGCAGTTCATCCGATTCGCACTTATACAATGAGCAGTTCTTC. This gives the protein CASSSSDSHLYNEQFF.

The CDR3 reads CASSPVGQGYSPLHF. CDR3 in DNA: TGTGCCAGCAGCCCCGTAGGACAGGGGTATTCACCCCTCCACTTT. This chain uses TRBV11-2 with TRBJ1-6; 9 positions agree with TRBD1. Germline CDR1 reads SGHAT; CDR2 reads FQNNGV. Trimming removed 5 bases from V and 8 bases from J; junction bases left unmatched: 7. The CDR3 consists of 15 residues.